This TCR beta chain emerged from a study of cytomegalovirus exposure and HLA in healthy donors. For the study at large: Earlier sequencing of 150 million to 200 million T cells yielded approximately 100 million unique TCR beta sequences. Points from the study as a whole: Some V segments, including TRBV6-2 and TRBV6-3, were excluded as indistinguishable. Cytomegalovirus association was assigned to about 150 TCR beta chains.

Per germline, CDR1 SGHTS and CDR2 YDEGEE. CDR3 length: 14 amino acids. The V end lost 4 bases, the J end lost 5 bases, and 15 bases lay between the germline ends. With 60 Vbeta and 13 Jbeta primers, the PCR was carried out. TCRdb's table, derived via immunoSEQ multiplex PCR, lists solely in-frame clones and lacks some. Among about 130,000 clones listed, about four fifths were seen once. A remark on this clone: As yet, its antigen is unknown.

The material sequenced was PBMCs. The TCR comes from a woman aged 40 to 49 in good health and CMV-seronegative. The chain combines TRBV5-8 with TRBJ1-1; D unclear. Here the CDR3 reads CASSLGLGWTEAFF. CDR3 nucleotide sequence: TGTGCCAGCAGCCTGGGTCTCGGTTGGACTGAAGCTTTCTTT.